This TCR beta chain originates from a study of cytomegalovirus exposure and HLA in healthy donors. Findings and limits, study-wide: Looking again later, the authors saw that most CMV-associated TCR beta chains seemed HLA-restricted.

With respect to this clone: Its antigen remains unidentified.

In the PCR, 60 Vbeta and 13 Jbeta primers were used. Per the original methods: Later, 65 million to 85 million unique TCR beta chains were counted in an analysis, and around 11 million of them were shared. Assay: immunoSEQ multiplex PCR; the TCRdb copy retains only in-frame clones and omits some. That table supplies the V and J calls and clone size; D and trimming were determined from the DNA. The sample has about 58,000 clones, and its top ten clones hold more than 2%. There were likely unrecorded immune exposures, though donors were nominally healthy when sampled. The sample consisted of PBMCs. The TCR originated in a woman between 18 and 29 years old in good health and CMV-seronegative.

Here the CDR3 DNA reads TGTGCCAGCAGTGTGACAGGGGCAAATGAAAAACTGTTTTTT. It is translated as CASSVTGANEKLFF. The chain has TRBV28 and TRBJ1-4, with 8 positions matching TRBD1. Trimming removed 5 bases from V and 5 bases from J; junction bases left unmatched: 4. The CDR3 runs 14 residues. Per the germline V gene, CDR1 is MDHEN and CDR2 is SYDVKM.